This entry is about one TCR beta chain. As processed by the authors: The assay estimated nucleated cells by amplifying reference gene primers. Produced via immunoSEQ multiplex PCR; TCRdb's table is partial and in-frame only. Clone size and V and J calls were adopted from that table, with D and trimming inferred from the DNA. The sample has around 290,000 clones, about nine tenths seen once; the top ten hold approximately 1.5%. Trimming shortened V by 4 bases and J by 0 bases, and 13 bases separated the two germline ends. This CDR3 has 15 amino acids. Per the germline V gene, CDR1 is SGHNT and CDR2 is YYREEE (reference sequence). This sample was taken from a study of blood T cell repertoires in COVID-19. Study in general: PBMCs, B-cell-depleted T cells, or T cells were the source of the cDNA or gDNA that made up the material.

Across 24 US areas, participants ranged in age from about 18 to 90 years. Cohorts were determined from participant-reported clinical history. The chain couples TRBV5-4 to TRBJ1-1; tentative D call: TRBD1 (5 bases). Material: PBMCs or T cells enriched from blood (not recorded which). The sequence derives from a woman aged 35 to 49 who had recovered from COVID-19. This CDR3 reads CASSRGGTVNTEAFF. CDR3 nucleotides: TGTGCCAGCAGCCGGGGGGGAACGGTGAACACTGAAGCTTTCTTT.